The clone carrying this T cell receptor (beta chain) appeared many times. The antigen is not known. This sample stems from a study of metastatic and nonmetastatic thyroid tumors. Overall study context: Repertoire comparisons spanned blood and tumor or nodule tissue from malignant and benign thyroid patients.

TCRdb re-clonotyped the PCR reads via MiXCR. Of about 27,000 clones listed, over 12% are singletons. Prior to thyroid surgery, none of the patients had received any treatment. Trimming cost V 1 base and J 7 bases, with 9 bases left between them. CDR3 length: 14 residues. Germline CDR1 is SGHDT and CDR2 is YYEEEE. Notes on the study in general: The reported finding was significantly higher TCR beta diversity in malignant thyroid tumors relative to benign nodules, in blood and tumor.

Source material: blood. This clonotype was sampled from a male donor with papillary thyroid cancer or a benign thyroid nodule (not recorded which). Some clones in this sample may be carry-over from other donors' samples. J is TRBJ1-6 and V is TRBV5-6, with unresolved D. CDR3 amino acids: CASSLRQANSPLHF. The CDR3 DNA is TGTGCCAGCAGCTTGAGGCAGGCAAATTCACCCCTCCACTTT.